The rows below give T cell receptor beta chains drawn from one sample of a study of T-cell memory formation after mild COVID-19. Via MiXCR, TCRdb re-called the 5' RACE reads, giving one row per CDR3 protein. The table shows more than 250,000 distinct CDR3 sequences, with about a sixth occurring only once. Sequenced: PBMCs or a T cell subset sorted from them (not recorded which). The receptors come from a man younger than 30 who had mild COVID-19 (a few samples of this study predate the infection). Cell type and time point are not known. Each CDR3 is given with its conserved first and last residue. Each record gives: CDR3 DNA, CDR3 protein, clone size, J gene, V gene, D gene. D genes are given only for firm matches. Not all rows give a size; the values are once, few, many and, for expanded clones, a class.

CDR3 DNA: TGTGCCAGCAGTTTATTGACCGGGGAGCTGTTTTTT; CDR3 protein: CASSLLTGELFF; clone size: many; J gene: TRBJ2-2; V gene: TRBV27; D gene: -
CDR3 DNA: TGTGCCAGCAGCCCTTCCAGGGCGAATTCACCCCTCCACTTT; CDR3 protein: CASSPSRANSPLHF; clone size: once; J gene: TRBJ1-6; V gene: TRBV6-1; D gene: -
CDR3 DNA: TGTGCCAGCAAAAATGACAGGGGGCAATTCTATGGCTACACCTTC; CDR3 protein: CASKNDRGQFYGYTF; clone size: -; J gene: TRBJ1-2; V gene: TRBV6-5; D gene: TRBD1
CDR3 DNA: TGTGCCAGCAGCGACCGGGGTAGGGGGGTTCAGCCCCAGCATTTT; CDR3 protein: CASSDRGRGVQPQHF; clone size: -; J gene: TRBJ1-5; V gene: TRBV7-6; D gene: -
CDR3 DNA: TGCAGCGTTGCCGTGGGTTCTTATAGCAATCAGCCCCAGCATTTT; CDR3 protein: CSVAVGSYSNQPQHF; clone size: -; J gene: TRBJ1-5; V gene: TRBV29-1; D gene: -
CDR3 DNA: TGTGCCTGGAGTGTACTCCGCACCGGGGAGCTGTTTTTT; CDR3 protein: CAWSVLRTGELFF; clone size: -; J gene: TRBJ2-2; V gene: TRBV30; D gene: -
CDR3 DNA: TGCAGTGCTAGAGATGCCCTTCTGGGTGAGCAGTTCTTC; CDR3 protein: CSARDALLGEQFF; clone size: -; J gene: TRBJ2-1; V gene: TRBV20-1; D gene: -
CDR3 DNA: TGTGCCAGCAGCCGTGGACTAATTCAAGGGGAGACCCAGTACTTC; CDR3 protein: CASSRGLIQGETQYF; clone size: few; J gene: TRBJ2-5; V gene: TRBV7-9; D gene: -
CDR3 DNA: TGTGCCAGCACCGAAGGGGACAGGGGAGCACAAGATACGCAGTATTTT; CDR3 protein: CASTEGDRGAQDTQYF; clone size: many; J gene: TRBJ2-3; V gene: TRBV21-1; D gene: -
CDR3 DNA: TGTGCCAGCAGTTACCTGGGAGGAGGTAGCGGAAGCACCTACGAGCAGTACTTC; CDR3 protein: CASSYLGGGSGSTYEQYF; clone size: -; J gene: TRBJ2-7; V gene: TRBV6-2/TRBV6-3; D gene: -
CDR3 DNA: TGTGCCAGCAGCCAAACAAGGGGAGTAACGGGCGGCTACACCTTC; CDR3 protein: CASSQTRGVTGGYTF; clone size: -; J gene: TRBJ1-2; V gene: TRBV3-1; D gene: -
CDR3 DNA: TGCAGTGCTAGAGATCCTCGACAGGCATTATCCTACGAGCAGTACTTC; CDR3 protein: CSARDPRQALSYEQYF; clone size: few; J gene: TRBJ2-7; V gene: TRBV20-1; D gene: -
CDR3 DNA: TGCGCCAGCAGCCAAGATGGGACAGGGCTCTACGAGCAGTACTTC; CDR3 protein: CASSQDGTGLYEQYF; clone size: many; J gene: TRBJ2-7; V gene: TRBV4-3; D gene: TRBD1
CDR3 DNA: TGTGCCAGCAGCTTAGGGGGGCTGAAGACCCAGTACTTC; CDR3 protein: CASSLGGLKTQYF; clone size: many; J gene: TRBJ2-5; V gene: TRBV7-2; D gene: -
CDR3 DNA: TGTGCCAGCAGTTACCCCCCAGGGAGTGAGGATGGCTACACCTTC; CDR3 protein: CASSYPPGSEDGYTF; clone size: few; J gene: TRBJ1-2; V gene: TRBV6-2/TRBV6-3; D gene: -
CDR3 DNA: TGCGCCAGCAGCCAAATAAGGGGCCAGGGCTACGAGCAGTACTTC; CDR3 protein: CASSQIRGQGYEQYF; clone size: few; J gene: TRBJ2-7; V gene: TRBV4-3; D gene: -
CDR3 DNA: TGCGCCAGCAGCTCCTCGGGAGATGAGCAGTTCTTC; CDR3 protein: CASSSSGDEQFF; clone size: -; J gene: TRBJ2-1; V gene: TRBV5-1; D gene: -